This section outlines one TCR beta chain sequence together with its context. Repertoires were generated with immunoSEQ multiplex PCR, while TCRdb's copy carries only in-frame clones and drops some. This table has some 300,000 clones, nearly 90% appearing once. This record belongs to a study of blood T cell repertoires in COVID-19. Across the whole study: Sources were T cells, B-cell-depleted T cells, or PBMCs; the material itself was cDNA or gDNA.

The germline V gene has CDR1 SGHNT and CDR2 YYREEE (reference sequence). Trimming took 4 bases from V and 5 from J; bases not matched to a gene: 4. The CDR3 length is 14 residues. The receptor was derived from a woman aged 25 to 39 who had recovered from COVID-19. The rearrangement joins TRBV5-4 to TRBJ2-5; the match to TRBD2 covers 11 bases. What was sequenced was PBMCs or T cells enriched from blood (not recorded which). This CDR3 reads CASSLTSGMETQYF. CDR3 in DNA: TGTGCCAGCAGCCTGACTAGCGGGATGGAGACCCAGTACTTC.